Following are 28 T cell receptor beta chains from one sample sequenced in a study of cytotoxic CD8 clonotypes in ibrutinib-treated CLL. The data were produced by immunoSEQ multiplex PCR, yet TCRdb's version contains in-frame clones alone and is incomplete. This table has 25,000 to 35,000 clones, 70% to 90% appearing once. Sequenced material: PBMCs, taken after 24 months of ibrutinib treatment. These receptors all come from a human donor with chronic lymphocytic leukemia.

The chain is built from TRBV7-8 and TRBJ2-1; no clear D gene. V was clipped by 0 bases and J by 0 bases, with 9 bases between them. CDR1 and CDR2 (germline): SGHVS, FQNEAQ. This CDR3 has 16 amino acids. The DNA for the CDR3 is TGTGCCAGCAGCTTAGCAGCTAGTCGCTCCTACAATGAGCAGTTCTTC. This encodes CASSLAASRSYNEQFF.

This chain uses TRBV7-3 with TRBJ1-1; perhaps TRBD1 as D (5 bases). V was cut by 3 bases and J by 0 bases, with 8 bases left in between. Germline V gene sequence: CDR1 SGHTA, CDR2 FQGTGA. The CDR3 covers 14 residues. CDR3 amino acids: CASSLGLMNTEAFF. CDR3 DNA sequence: TGTGCCAGCAGCTTGGGACTGATGAACACTGAAGCTTTCTTT.

V and J are TRBV4-2 and TRBJ1-1; D might be TRBD1 (5 bases). Germline V gene lookup returns CDR1 LGHNA and CDR2 YNFKEQ. This CDR3 comprises 14 residues. Trimming removed 3 bases from V and 10 bases from J, with 18 bases in between. The CDR3 reads CASSQDKTGLGAFF. The CDR3 DNA reads TGTGCCAGCAGCCAGGACAAAACGGGCCTAGGAGCTTTCTTT.

V gene TRBV28 combines with J gene TRBJ1-4; D gene unclear. The V gene's germline CDR1 is MDHEN and CDR2 SYDVKM. With 4 bases removed from V and 7 bases from J, the gap between germline ends came to 7 bases. CDR3 length: 12 residues. The CDR3 DNA is TGTGCCAGCAGTTCTCCGCGTGAAAAACTGTTTTTT. As protein: CASSSPREKLFF.

CDR3 in DNA: TGTGCCAGCAGCGTAGATAGGGGGGGCTTTTCAGATACGCAGTATTTT. It codes for CASSVDRGGFSDTQYF. The V gene is TRBV9, the J gene TRBJ2-3; D perhaps matches TRBD2 (7 bases). The CDR3 is made up of 16 amino acids. Germline CDR1 is SGDLS and CDR2 is YYNGEE. Trimming removed 0 bases from V and 4 bases from J, with 15 bases in between.

The chain recombines TRBV7-2 with TRBJ2-5; 8 nucleotides agree with TRBD2. Germline trimming cut 3 bases from V and 4 bases from J; bases unmatched to any gene: 4. CDR3 length: 14 residues. CDR1 and CDR2 from the germline V gene are SGHTA and FQGNSA. This CDR3 reads CASSFGGGLETQYF. CDR3 coding DNA: TGTGCCAGCAGCTTTGGCGGGGGGTTAGAGACCCAGTACTTC.

The chain uses TRBV7-3 and TRBJ2-7; TRBD1 agrees at 8 bases. This CDR3 has 14 amino acids. The V and J ends lost 5 bases and 6 bases, in that order; junction bases with no gene match: 9. The germline gives CDR1 SGHTA, CDR2 FQGTGA. The CDR3 nucleotides are TGTGCCAGCAGCCCTCCGACAGGGGAAGGCGAGCAGTACTTC. Residues: CASSPPTGEGEQYF.

Points on this clone: This may come from a read error, since a much larger clone is one base off. The chain uses TRBV6-5 and TRBJ1-1; TRBD1 is a possible D gene (5 bases). V was clipped by 2 bases and J by 1 base, with 5 bases between them. The V gene's germline CDR1 is MNHEY and CDR2 SVGAGI. This CDR3 is built from 13 residues. CDR3 nucleotides: TGTGCCAGCAGTTACGGGGGGAACACTGAAGCTTTCTTT. Amino acid sequence: CASSYGGNTEAFF.

This clone was seen a few times. V gene TRBV6-4 combines with J gene TRBJ2-1; D remains unclear. The CDR3 spans 15 residues. The germline V gene has CDR1 MRHNA and CDR2 SNTAGT. V was cut by 3 bases and J by 0 bases, with 9 bases left in between. The CDR3 loop is CASSDGKSSYNEQFF. For the CDR3, the DNA is TGTGCCAGCAGTGATGGGAAAAGCTCCTACAATGAGCAGTTCTTC.

The V and J genes are TRBV7-3 and TRBJ1-6, with D unresolved. The CDR3 runs 14 residues. Germline loops: CDR1 SGHTA, CDR2 FQGTGA. Trimming removed 3 bases at V and 10 bases at J, with 13 bases between. DNA for the CDR3: TGTGCCAGCAGCTTGGAGGGTGTTAGATCACCCCTCCACTTT. Translated, it gives CASSLEGVRSPLHF.

The chain recombines TRBV7-9 with TRBJ2-7; 7 nucleotides match TRBD1. There are 13 residues in the CDR3. V lost 10 bases to trimming and J lost 3 bases; unmatched junction nucleotides: 9. The germline CDR1 and CDR2 sequences are SEHNR and FQNEAQ (reference sequence). Written as DNA, the CDR3 is TGTGCCATTGACAGGGATTCGATCTACGAGCAGTACTTC. It translates to CAIDRDSIYEQYF.

The chain combines TRBV9 with TRBJ2-1; 10 positions match TRBD2. Losses at the gene ends were 4 bases for V and 3 bases for J; bases not matched to a gene: 10. The CDR3 is made up of 17 amino acids. Looked up from germline, CDR1 is SGDLS and CDR2 is YYNGEE. CDR3 DNA sequence: TGTGCCAGCAGCCCGGCCACCTTAGCGGGGGGCTACAATGAGCAGTTCTTC. Protein product: CASSPATLAGGYNEQFF.

This clone showed up just once. The chain couples TRBV2 to TRBJ1-3; 11 nucleotides match TRBD1. Germline-derived CDR1 and CDR2 are SNHLY and FYNNEI. V lost 6 bases, J lost 3 bases, and 7 bases stayed unmatched. The CDR3 loop spans 16 amino acids. CDR3: CASSLQGQGVGNTIYF. For the CDR3, the DNA is TGTGCCAGCAGCCTTCAGGGACAGGGGGTTGGAAACACCATATATTTT.

The chain couples TRBV6-1 to TRBJ2-7; D is uncertain. Per the germline V gene, CDR1 is MNHNS and CDR2 is SASEGT. CDR3 length: 12 amino acids. The ends were cut back, 5 bases at V and 1 base at J, with 6 bases in the middle. The CDR3 loop reads CASSIGSYEQYF. DNA of the CDR3: TGTGCCAGCAGTATAGGGTCCTACGAGCAGTACTTC.

V and J are TRBV5-6 and TRBJ1-5; 8 nucleotides agree with TRBD1. This CDR3 region has 15 residues. The V and J ends lost 2 bases and 6 bases, in that order; junction bases with no gene match: 7. Germline V lookup: CDR1 SGHDT, CDR2 YYEEEE. The CDR3 region is CASSFAGGYGQPQHF. The CDR3 DNA is TGTGCCAGCAGCTTTGCAGGGGGCTATGGTCAGCCCCAGCATTTT.

The gene calls are TRBV6-1 and TRBJ2-1, with D uncertain. CDR3 size: 11 residues. Trimming took 6 bases from V and 14 from J, leaving 14 bases between them. Germline V gene data show CDR1 as MNHNS and CDR2 as SASEGT. CDR3 residues: CASSALGSKFF. DNA for the CDR3: TGTGCCAGCAGCGCCTTGGGTAGTAAGTTCTTC.

The V call is TRBV5-1, the J call TRBJ2-5; TRBD1 matches at 8 bases. This CDR3 spans 15 amino acids. CDR1 is SGHRS and CDR2 is YFSETQ in the germline V gene. The V and J ends lost 0 bases and 6 bases, in that order; junction bases with no gene match: 7. The chain's CDR3 is CASSLDGDRTQTQYF. CDR3 sequence (DNA): TGCGCCAGCAGCTTGGATGGGGACAGGACCCAGACCCAGTACTTC.

This chain uses TRBV7-2 with TRBJ1-2; perhaps TRBD1 as D (5 bases). The V gene lost 1 base and the J gene lost 4 bases, with 10 bases spanning the gap. The CDR3 spans 14 residues. CDR1 and CDR2 from the germline V gene are SGHTA and FQGNSA. CDR3 amino acids: CASSLETGPYGYTF. CDR3 bases: TGTGCCAGCAGCTTAGAAACAGGACCCTATGGCTACACCTTC.

The V and J genes are TRBV6-5 and TRBJ2-2; D uncertain. The CDR3 runs 14 residues. The V and J ends lost 8 bases and 6 bases respectively, with 16 bases between them. The germline V gene has CDR1 MNHEY and CDR2 SVGAGI. In DNA form, the CDR3 reads TGTGCCAGCCCCACCAAGGGTGGGTCCGGGGAGCTGTTTTTT. Its protein product is CASPTKGGSGELFF.

The chain has TRBV11-2 and TRBJ1-3; D is ambiguous. Germline lookup yields CDR1 SGHAT and CDR2 FQNNGV. Trimming took 5 bases from V and 2 from J, leaving 13 bases between them. The CDR3 spans 15 residues. The CDR3 loop is CASSPTRATGNTIYF. DNA for the CDR3: TGTGCCAGCAGCCCTACGAGGGCTACTGGAAACACCATATATTTT.

Here the CDR3 DNA reads TGTGCCAGCGGACTCCAGGGGGCCATTTATTCACCCCTCCACTTT. Amino acid sequence: CASGLQGAIYSPLHF. This rearrangement joins TRBV6-5 to TRBJ1-6; TRBD1 matches at 8 bases. CDR3 length: 15 residues. CDR1 and CDR2 from the germline V gene are MNHEY and SVGAGI. The V gene end was trimmed by 8 bases and the J gene end by 8 bases; junction bases not matched to a gene: 11.

This clone has just one count. This chain connects TRBV5-1 to TRBJ1-1; maybe TRBD1 (5 bases). The CDR3 loop spans 15 amino acids. The germline V and J ends were trimmed by 0 bases and 3 bases, with 12 bases remaining between them. Germline V gene data show CDR1 as SGHRS and CDR2 as YFSETQ. CDR3 bases: TGCGCCAGCAGCTTGGATCAGGGAGGGTACACTGAAGCTTTCTTT. Translated, it gives CASSLDQGGYTEAFF.

V usage is TRBV28 and J usage is TRBJ2-2, with D tentatively TRBD2 (5 bases). The V and J ends lost 0 bases and 6 bases respectively, with 14 bases between them. The CDR3 runs to 16 residues. From germline, CDR1 is MDHEN and CDR2 SYDVKM. The CDR3 spells CASSLWRTVTAGELFF. In nucleotides, the CDR3 is TGTGCCAGCAGTTTATGGCGGACTGTTACAGCCGGGGAGCTGTTTTTT.

The V gene is TRBV27, the J gene TRBJ2-7; a possible D gene is TRBD2 (6 bases). This CDR3 has 14 residues. Trimming stripped 2 bases from V and 5 bases from J, with 13 bases between. Germline CDR1 MNHEY, CDR2 SMNVEV (reference sequence). The CDR3 reads CASSLGGTANEQYF. The CDR3 DNA is TGTGCCAGCAGTTTAGGTGGGACTGCCAACGAGCAGTACTTC.

This rearrangement joins TRBV28 to TRBJ1-5, with TRBD1 identical over 9 bases. After removal of 7 bases from V and 6 bases from J, the junction contained 7 bases not matched to a gene. CDR1 and CDR2 (germline): MDHEN, SYDVKM. CDR3 length: 14 residues. The CDR3 DNA is TGTGCCAGCAAACAGGGACAGGGTATTCAGCCCCAGCATTTT. Its protein is CASKQGQGIQPQHF.

Only a few counts were recorded for this clone. V and J are TRBV7-9 and TRBJ1-2; 7 positions match TRBD1. Germline V gene sequence: CDR1 SEHNR, CDR2 FQNEAQ (reference sequence). The CDR3 consists of 13 residues. V dropped 5 bases and J dropped 4; count of bases not matched to a gene: 4. CDR3 nucleotides: TGTGCCAGCAGCCCTGGGACAGTCTATGGCTACACCTTC. This encodes CASSPGTVYGYTF.

The genes are TRBV6-6 and TRBJ1-5, with a weak D call TRBD1 (5 bases). Trimming took off 2 bases at V and 6 bases at J, with 11 bases between the two ends. The V gene's germline CDR1 is MNHNY and CDR2 SVGAGI (reference sequence). The CDR3 is 14 residues long. In nucleotides, the CDR3 is TGTGCCAGCAGTTACGGGCAGGGCAGTCAGCCCCAGCATTTT. Protein: CASSYGQGSQPQHF.

The chain joins TRBV5-4 to TRBJ2-2; possibly TRBD2 for D (5 bases). The germline V gene has CDR1 SGHNT and CDR2 YYREEE (reference sequence). The CDR3 sequence is 14 residues long. V dropped 3 bases and J dropped 6 bases, with 12 bases sitting between them. CDR3 nucleotides: TGTGCCAGCAGCTCCTCGTTCGGGGCCGGGGAGCTGTTTTTT. Residues: CASSSSFGAGELFF.